This TCR beta chain was profiled in a study of blood T cell repertoires in COVID-19. About the research overall: Material from acute and convalescent COVID-19 was sourced from the United States, Italy and Spain.

Per the original data handling: Amplification of reference gene primers provided the estimated nucleated cell counts. Clones were sequenced by immunoSEQ multiplex PCR, and TCRdb holds only the in-frame ones, with some missing. The V and J calls and clone size come from that table; D and trimming were worked out from the DNA. The table lists 220,000 or so clones, about 85% of them singletons. V was pared by 0 bases and J by 0 bases, with 13 bases of the junction left unmatched. The CDR3 contains 20 residues. This clone was counted only a few times. The chain is built from TRBV23-1 and TRBJ1-5; 8 positions match TRBD1. TRBV23-1 is an ORF, and what it does is uncertain. The clonotype was recovered from a man in his forties or fifties who had recovered from COVID-19. The specimen was peripheral blood. The CDR3 DNA follows: TGCGCCAGCAGTCAATCTAAAGGGGACAGGCTTCAATATAGCAATCAGCCCCAGCATTTT. This encodes CASSQSKGDRLQYSNQPQHF.